Listed below are T cell receptor beta chains from one sample, sequenced in a study of shared clonotypes between healthy human individuals. Generated by immunoSEQ multiplex PCR, the TCRdb table keeps only in-frame clones and is missing some. The sample lists almost 700,000 clones, just over 90% occurring once. The sample comprised naive CD8+ T cells sorted from blood. These TCRs come from a man aged 25-45 years in good health. Each CDR3 is given with its conserved first and last residue. D genes are given only for firm matches. Size tells how often a clone was seen (once, few, many) or the class of an expanded clone, and some rows leave it out.

cdr3_aa: CATTVTGLRAGELFF
cdr3_nt: TGTGCCACTACCGTTACAGGGCTCAGGGCCGGGGAGCTGTTTTTT
j_call: TRBJ2-2
v_call: TRBV7-9
d_call: NA
clone_size: NA

cdr3_aa: CSAFGADRGLGNTIYF
cdr3_nt: TGCAGCGCATTCGGGGCGGACAGGGGGCTTGGAAACACCATATATTTT
j_call: TRBJ1-3
v_call: TRBV29-1
d_call: TRBD1
clone_size: NA

cdr3_aa: CASSPRGGTGYNEQFF
cdr3_nt: TGTGCCAGCAGCCCCCGGGGGGGTACGGGTTACAATGAGCAGTTCTTC
j_call: TRBJ2-1
v_call: TRBV11-3
d_call: TRBD2
clone_size: NA

cdr3_aa: CASSSKSGQPYEQYF
cdr3_nt: TGTGCCAGCAGCTCGAAATCCGGGCAACCCTACGAGCAGTACTTC
j_call: TRBJ2-7
v_call: TRBV7-9
d_call: NA
clone_size: NA

cdr3_aa: CASRGLAIRDEQFF
cdr3_nt: TGTGCCAGCAGGGGACTAGCGATTCGGGATGAGCAGTTCTTC
j_call: TRBJ2-1
v_call: TRBV6-1
d_call: TRBD2
clone_size: NA

cdr3_aa: CASSFPGQNTEAFF
cdr3_nt: TGTGCCAGCAGTTTTCCAGGACAGAACACTGAAGCTTTCTTT
j_call: TRBJ1-1
v_call: TRBV28
d_call: NA
clone_size: NA

cdr3_aa: CATSFRTGGTDTQYF
cdr3_nt: TGTGCCACCAGCTTCCGGACAGGGGGTACAGATACGCAGTATTTT
j_call: TRBJ2-3
v_call: TRBV15
d_call: TRBD1
clone_size: once

cdr3_aa: CASRRLAGGYEQYF
cdr3_nt: TGTGCCAGCAGGAGACTAGCGGGAGGCTACGAGCAGTACTTC
j_call: TRBJ2-7
v_call: TRBV2
d_call: TRBD2
clone_size: NA

cdr3_aa: CASSPRLNRANSYEQYF
cdr3_nt: TGCGCCAGCAGCCCTCGTTTAAATCGAGCGAATTCCTACGAGCAGTACTTC
j_call: TRBJ2-7
v_call: TRBV4-1
d_call: NA
clone_size: NA

cdr3_aa: CASSVGVGEAFF
cdr3_nt: TGTGCCAGCAGTGTAGGGGTTGGAGAAGCTTTCTTT
j_call: TRBJ1-1
v_call: TRBV6-1
d_call: NA
clone_size: once

cdr3_aa: CASSETRGAGETQYF
cdr3_nt: TGTGCCAGCAGTGAAACACGGGGGGCGGGGGAGACCCAGTACTTC
j_call: TRBJ2-5
v_call: TRBV6-1
d_call: NA
clone_size: NA

cdr3_aa: CASSRAGSSYNEQFF
cdr3_nt: TGTGCCAGCAGCCGAGCGGGGAGCTCCTACAATGAGCAGTTCTTC
j_call: TRBJ2-1
v_call: TRBV7-9
d_call: TRBD2
clone_size: once

cdr3_aa: CASSTLGYNEQFF
cdr3_nt: TGTGCCAGCAGTACCCTGGGCTACAATGAGCAGTTCTTC
j_call: TRBJ2-1
v_call: TRBV27
d_call: NA
clone_size: NA

cdr3_aa: CATSRDLSYEQYF
cdr3_nt: TGTGCCACCAGCAGAGATCTCAGCTACGAGCAGTACTTC
j_call: TRBJ2-7
v_call: TRBV15
d_call: NA
clone_size: NA

cdr3_aa: CASSSWTSGGTDTQYF
cdr3_nt: TGTGCCAGCAGTTCCTGGACTAGCGGGGGCACAGATACGCAGTATTTT
j_call: TRBJ2-3
v_call: TRBV28
d_call: TRBD2
clone_size: NA

cdr3_aa: CASSETGTFGGPEAFF
cdr3_nt: TGTGCCAGCAGTGAAACAGGGACCTTTGGTGGCCCTGAAGCTTTCTTT
j_call: TRBJ1-1
v_call: TRBV6-1
d_call: NA
clone_size: once

cdr3_aa: CASSVGGSDTEAFF
cdr3_nt: TGTGCCAGCAGCGTTGGGGGATCGGACACTGAAGCTTTCTTT
j_call: TRBJ1-1
v_call: TRBV9
d_call: NA
clone_size: NA

cdr3_aa: CASSHSLQNEQFF
cdr3_nt: TGTGCCAGCAGTCACTCCCTACAGAATGAGCAGTTCTTC
j_call: TRBJ2-1
v_call: TRBV27
d_call: NA
clone_size: NA

cdr3_aa: CASRDRGGGELFF
cdr3_nt: TGTGCCAGCCGGGACAGGGGTGGCGGGGAGCTGTTTTTT
j_call: TRBJ2-2
v_call: TRBV7-9
d_call: TRBD1
clone_size: NA

cdr3_aa: CASSQAPGQGGTEAFF
cdr3_nt: TGCGCCAGCAGCCAAGCCCCAGGACAGGGAGGCACTGAAGCTTTCTTT
j_call: TRBJ1-1
v_call: TRBV4-3
d_call: TRBD1
clone_size: NA

cdr3_aa: CASSVEAPGQGHTEAFF
cdr3_nt: TGTGCCAGCAGCGTCGAAGCCCCGGGACAGGGACACACTGAAGCTTTCTTT
j_call: TRBJ1-1
v_call: TRBV9
d_call: TRBD1
clone_size: once

cdr3_aa: CASSEVGQNNEQFF
cdr3_nt: TGTGCCAGCAGTGAAGTGGGACAGAACAATGAGCAGTTCTTC
j_call: TRBJ2-1
v_call: TRBV2
d_call: TRBD1
clone_size: NA

cdr3_aa: CASRFPGLAGAGEQFF
cdr3_nt: TGTGCCAGCAGATTTCCCGGACTAGCGGGAGCGGGTGAGCAGTTCTTC
j_call: TRBJ2-1
v_call: TRBV28
d_call: TRBD2
clone_size: NA

cdr3_aa: CASSLGETKETQYF
cdr3_nt: TGTGCCAGCAGCTTAGGGGAGACGAAAGAGACCCAGTACTTC
j_call: TRBJ2-5
v_call: TRBV13
d_call: NA
clone_size: NA

cdr3_aa: CASSRATNTEAFF
cdr3_nt: TGTGCCAGCAGTCGGGCTACCAACACTGAAGCTTTCTTT
j_call: TRBJ1-1
v_call: TRBV28
d_call: NA
clone_size: NA

cdr3_aa: CASSELAGYNEQFF
cdr3_nt: TGTGCCAGCAGTGAACTAGCTGGCTACAATGAGCAGTTCTTC
j_call: TRBJ2-1
v_call: TRBV6-1
d_call: NA
clone_size: NA

cdr3_aa: CASSPGLAEETQYF
cdr3_nt: TGTGCTAGCAGCCCCGGACTAGCGGAAGAGACCCAGTACTTC
j_call: TRBJ2-5
v_call: TRBV7-7
d_call: TRBD2
clone_size: NA

cdr3_aa: CASTSAALKAFF
cdr3_nt: TGTGCCAGTACCTCGGCCGCCCTCAAAGCTTTCTTT
j_call: TRBJ1-1
v_call: TRBV19
d_call: NA
clone_size: NA

cdr3_aa: CASSQGQSREQYF
cdr3_nt: TGCGCCAGCAGCCAAGGCCAGTCGAGGGAGCAGTACTTC
j_call: TRBJ2-7
v_call: TRBV4-1
d_call: NA
clone_size: NA

cdr3_aa: CAWSSGFGTDTQYF
cdr3_nt: TGTGCCTGGAGTTCAGGGTTCGGCACAGATACGCAGTATTTT
j_call: TRBJ2-3
v_call: TRBV30
d_call: NA
clone_size: NA

cdr3_aa: CASSIGTGGLNEQYF
cdr3_nt: TGTGCCAGTAGTATAGGAACAGGGGGCCTGAACGAGCAGTACTTC
j_call: TRBJ2-7
v_call: TRBV19
d_call: TRBD1
clone_size: NA

cdr3_aa: CASSLMVSEESF
cdr3_nt: TGTGCCAGCAGCTTAATGGTCTCAGAGGAGTCCTTC
j_call: TRBJ1-2
v_call: TRBV7-9
d_call: NA
clone_size: few

cdr3_aa: CATSSLYEQYF
cdr3_nt: TGTGCCACCAGCAGCCTCTACGAGCAGTACTTC
j_call: TRBJ2-7
v_call: TRBV15
d_call: NA
clone_size: NA

cdr3_aa: CASSVEGSGSPDTQYF
cdr3_nt: TGTGCCAGCAGCGTAGAAGGTAGCGGGAGCCCAGATACGCAGTATTTT
j_call: TRBJ2-3
v_call: TRBV9
d_call: TRBD2
clone_size: NA

cdr3_aa: CASSHVAGGAYEQYF
cdr3_nt: TGTGCCAGCAGCCATGTAGCGGGAGGCGCCTACGAGCAGTACTTC
j_call: TRBJ2-7
v_call: TRBV5-4
d_call: TRBD2
clone_size: NA

cdr3_aa: CASSPRDRGNEQYF
cdr3_nt: TGTGCCAGCAGCCCCCGGGACAGGGGCAACGAGCAGTACTTC
j_call: TRBJ2-7
v_call: TRBV14
d_call: TRBD1
clone_size: NA

cdr3_aa: CASRAANTGELFF
cdr3_nt: TGTGCCAGTAGGGCCGCGAACACCGGGGAGCTGTTTTTT
j_call: TRBJ2-2
v_call: TRBV19
d_call: NA
clone_size: once

cdr3_aa: CASRVNTGELFF
cdr3_nt: TGTGCCAGCAGGGTTAACACCGGGGAGCTGTTTTTT
j_call: TRBJ2-2
v_call: TRBV2
d_call: NA
clone_size: NA

cdr3_aa: CSVALTGGAYNEQFF
cdr3_nt: TGCAGCGTTGCCCTGACAGGGGGCGCATACAATGAGCAGTTCTTC
j_call: TRBJ2-1
v_call: TRBV29-1
d_call: TRBD1
clone_size: NA

cdr3_aa: CASSPGDLAAEAFF
cdr3_nt: TGCGCCAGCAGCCCGGGGGACCTCGCGGCTGAAGCTTTCTTT
j_call: TRBJ1-1
v_call: TRBV5-1
d_call: NA
clone_size: NA

cdr3_aa: CASSLDASGRANEQYF
cdr3_nt: TGTGCCAGCAGCTTGGATGCTAGCGGGAGGGCCAACGAGCAGTACTTC
j_call: TRBJ2-7
v_call: TRBV5-6
d_call: TRBD2
clone_size: NA